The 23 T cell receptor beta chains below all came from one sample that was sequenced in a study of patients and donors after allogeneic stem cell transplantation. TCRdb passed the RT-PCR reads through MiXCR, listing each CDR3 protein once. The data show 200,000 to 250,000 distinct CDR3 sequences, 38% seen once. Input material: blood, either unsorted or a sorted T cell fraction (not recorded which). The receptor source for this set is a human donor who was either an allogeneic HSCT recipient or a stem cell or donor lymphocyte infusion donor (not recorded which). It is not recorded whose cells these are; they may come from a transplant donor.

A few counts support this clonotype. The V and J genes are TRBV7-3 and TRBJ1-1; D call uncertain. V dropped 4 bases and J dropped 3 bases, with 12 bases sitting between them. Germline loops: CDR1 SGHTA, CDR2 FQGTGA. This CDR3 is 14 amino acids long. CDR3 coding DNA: TGTGCCAGCAGCTCTTTTCCGGGTGACACTGAAGCTTTCTTT. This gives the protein CASSSFPGDTEAFF.

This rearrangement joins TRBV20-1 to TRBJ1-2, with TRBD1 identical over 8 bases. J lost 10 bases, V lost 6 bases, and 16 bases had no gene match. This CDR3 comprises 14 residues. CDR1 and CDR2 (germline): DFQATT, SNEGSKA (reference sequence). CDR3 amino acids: CSAHPTDRGPVYTF. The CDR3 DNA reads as TGCAGTGCGCATCCTACCGACAGGGGCCCAGTCTACACCTTC.

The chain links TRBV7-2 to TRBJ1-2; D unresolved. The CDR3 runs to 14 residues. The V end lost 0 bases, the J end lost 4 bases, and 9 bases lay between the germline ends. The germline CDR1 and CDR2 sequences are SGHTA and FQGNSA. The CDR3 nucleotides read TGTGCCAGCAGCTTAGCGGTGGGGAGCTATGGCTACACCTTC. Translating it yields CASSLAVGSYGYTF.

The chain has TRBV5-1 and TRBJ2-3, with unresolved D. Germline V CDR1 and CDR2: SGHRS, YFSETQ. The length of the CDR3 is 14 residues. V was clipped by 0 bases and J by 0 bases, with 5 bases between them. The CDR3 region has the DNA TGCGCCAGCAGCTTGGACGTAAGCACAGATACGCAGTATTTT. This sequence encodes CASSLDVSTDTQYF.

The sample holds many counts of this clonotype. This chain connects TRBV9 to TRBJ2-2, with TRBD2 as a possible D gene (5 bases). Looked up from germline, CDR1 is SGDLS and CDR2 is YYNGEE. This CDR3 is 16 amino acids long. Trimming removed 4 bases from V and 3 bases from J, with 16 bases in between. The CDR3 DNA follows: TGTGCCAGCAGCCCGGAGGTCAGGCGTGACACCGGGGAGCTGTTTTTT. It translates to CASSPEVRRDTGELFF.

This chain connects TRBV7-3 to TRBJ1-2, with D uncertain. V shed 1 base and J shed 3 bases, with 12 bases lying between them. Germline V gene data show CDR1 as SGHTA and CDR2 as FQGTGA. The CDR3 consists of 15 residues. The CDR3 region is CASSLNLGTHYGYTF. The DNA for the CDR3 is TGTGCCAGCAGCTTAAATCTGGGTACGCACTATGGCTACACCTTC.

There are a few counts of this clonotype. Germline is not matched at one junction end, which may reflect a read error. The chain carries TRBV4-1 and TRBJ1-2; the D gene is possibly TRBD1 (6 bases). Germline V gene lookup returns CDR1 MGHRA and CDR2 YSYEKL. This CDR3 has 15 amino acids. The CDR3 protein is CASSQGPRGGYGYTF. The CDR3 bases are TGCGCCAGCAGTCAAGGGCCCAGGGGAGGCTATGGCTACACCTTC.

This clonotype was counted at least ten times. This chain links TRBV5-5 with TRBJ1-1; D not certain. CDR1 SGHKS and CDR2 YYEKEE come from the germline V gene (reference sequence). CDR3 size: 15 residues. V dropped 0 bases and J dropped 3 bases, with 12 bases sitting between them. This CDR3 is CASSLESEGYTEAFF. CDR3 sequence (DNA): TGTGCCAGCAGCTTGGAATCTGAGGGATACACTGAAGCTTTCTTT.

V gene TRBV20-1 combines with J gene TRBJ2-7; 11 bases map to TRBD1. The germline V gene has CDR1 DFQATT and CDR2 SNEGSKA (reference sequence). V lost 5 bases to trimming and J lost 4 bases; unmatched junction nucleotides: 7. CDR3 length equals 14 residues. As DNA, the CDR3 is TGCAGTGCTGGACAGGGGGCTTCTTTTTACGAGCAGTACTTC. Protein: CSAGQGASFYEQYF.

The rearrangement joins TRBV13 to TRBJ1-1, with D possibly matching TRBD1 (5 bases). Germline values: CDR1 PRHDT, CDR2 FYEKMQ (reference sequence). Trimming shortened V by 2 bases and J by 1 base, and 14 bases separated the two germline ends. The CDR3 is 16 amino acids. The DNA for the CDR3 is TGTGCCAGCAGCTTAATCTTAGGGGTCGGGAACACTGAAGCTTTCTTT. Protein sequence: CASSLILGVGNTEAFF.

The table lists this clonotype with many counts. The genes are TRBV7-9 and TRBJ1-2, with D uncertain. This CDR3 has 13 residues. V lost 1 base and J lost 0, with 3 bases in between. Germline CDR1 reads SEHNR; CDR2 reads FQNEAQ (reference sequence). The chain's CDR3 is CASSLGTNYGYTF. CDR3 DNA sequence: TGTGCCAGCAGCTTAGGGACTAACTATGGCTACACCTTC.

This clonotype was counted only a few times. The CDR3 loop reads CASSTGPGGYTF. The CDR3 DNA reads as TGTGCCAGCAGTACCGGCCCGGGGGGCTACACCTTC. The chain carries TRBV12-3 or TRBV12-4 and TRBJ1-2; no reliable D call. V was shortened by 5 bases and J by 8 bases, with 12 bases between the two germline ends. CDR3 length equals 12 residues.

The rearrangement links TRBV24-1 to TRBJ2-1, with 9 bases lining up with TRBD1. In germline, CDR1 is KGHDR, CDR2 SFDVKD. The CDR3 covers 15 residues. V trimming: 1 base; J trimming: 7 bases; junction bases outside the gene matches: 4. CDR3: CATSDFWTGVNEQFF. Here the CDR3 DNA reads TGTGCCACCAGTGATTTCTGGACAGGGGTGAATGAGCAGTTCTTC.

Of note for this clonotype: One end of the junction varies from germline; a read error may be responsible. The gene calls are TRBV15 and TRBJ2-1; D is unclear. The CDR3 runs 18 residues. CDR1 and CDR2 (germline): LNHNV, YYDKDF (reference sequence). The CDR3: CATSRDLPAYYSYNEQFF. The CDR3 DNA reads TGCGCCACCAGCAGAGATCTGCCGGCTTACTACTCCTACAATGAGCAGTTCTTC.

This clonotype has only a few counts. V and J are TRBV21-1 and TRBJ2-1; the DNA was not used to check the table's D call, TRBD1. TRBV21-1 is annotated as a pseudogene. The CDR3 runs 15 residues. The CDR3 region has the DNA TGTGCCAGCAGCAACGGGACACGCAGCTACAATGAGCAGTTCTTC. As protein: CASSNGTRSYNEQFF.

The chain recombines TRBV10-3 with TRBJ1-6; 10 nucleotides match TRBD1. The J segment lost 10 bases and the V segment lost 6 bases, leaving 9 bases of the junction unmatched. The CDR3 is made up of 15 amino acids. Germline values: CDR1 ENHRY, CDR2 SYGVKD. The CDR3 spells CAIRQQGQGMSPLHF. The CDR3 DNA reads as TGTGCCATCAGGCAGCAGGGACAGGGGATGTCACCCCTCCACTTT.

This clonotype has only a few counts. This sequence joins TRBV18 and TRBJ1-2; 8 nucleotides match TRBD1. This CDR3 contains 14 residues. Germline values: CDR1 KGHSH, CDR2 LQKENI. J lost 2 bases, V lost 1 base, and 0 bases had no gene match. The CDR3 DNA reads TGTGCCAGCTCACCACGACAGGGGAACTATGGCTACACCTTC. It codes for CASSPRQGNYGYTF.

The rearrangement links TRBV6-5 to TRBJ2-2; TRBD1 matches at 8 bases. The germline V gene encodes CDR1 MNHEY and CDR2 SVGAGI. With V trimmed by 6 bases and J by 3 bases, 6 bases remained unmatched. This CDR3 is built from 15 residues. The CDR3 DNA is TGTGCCAGCAGGAGACAGGGGTGGGACACCGGGGAGCTGTTTTTT. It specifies CASRRQGWDTGELFF.

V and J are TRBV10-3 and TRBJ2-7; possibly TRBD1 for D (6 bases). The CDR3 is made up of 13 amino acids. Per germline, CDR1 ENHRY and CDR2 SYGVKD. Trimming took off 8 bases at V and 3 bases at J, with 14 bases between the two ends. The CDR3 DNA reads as TGTGCCATCGTCTCGGACAGCAACTACGAGCAGTACTTC. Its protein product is CAIVSDSNYEQYF.

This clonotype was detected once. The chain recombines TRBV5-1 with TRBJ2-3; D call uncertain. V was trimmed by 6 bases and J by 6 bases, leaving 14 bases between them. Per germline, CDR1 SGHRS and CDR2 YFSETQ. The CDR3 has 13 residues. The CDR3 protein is CASKPRSVDTQYF. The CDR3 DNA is TGCGCCAGCAAGCCCAGATCGGTGGATACGCAGTATTTT.

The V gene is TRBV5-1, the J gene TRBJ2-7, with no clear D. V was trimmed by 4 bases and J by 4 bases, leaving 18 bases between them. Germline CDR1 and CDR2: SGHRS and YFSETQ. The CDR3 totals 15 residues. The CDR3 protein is CASSPARHVRYEQYF. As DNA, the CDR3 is TGCGCCAGCAGCCCCGCCCGACATGTAAGGTACGAGCAGTACTTC.

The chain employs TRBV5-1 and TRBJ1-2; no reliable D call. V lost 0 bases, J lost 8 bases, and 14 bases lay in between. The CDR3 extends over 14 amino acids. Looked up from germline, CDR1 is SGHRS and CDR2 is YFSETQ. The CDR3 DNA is TGCGCCAGCAGCTTGGCCGAAAGGGTCCAAGGCTACACCTTC. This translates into CASSLAERVQGYTF.

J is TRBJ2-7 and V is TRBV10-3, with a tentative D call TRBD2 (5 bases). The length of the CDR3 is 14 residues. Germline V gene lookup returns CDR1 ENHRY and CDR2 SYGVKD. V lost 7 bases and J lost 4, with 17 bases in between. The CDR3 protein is CAIMPGRGLYEQYF. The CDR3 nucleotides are TGTGCCATCATGCCAGGTCGAGGGCTATACGAGCAGTACTTC.